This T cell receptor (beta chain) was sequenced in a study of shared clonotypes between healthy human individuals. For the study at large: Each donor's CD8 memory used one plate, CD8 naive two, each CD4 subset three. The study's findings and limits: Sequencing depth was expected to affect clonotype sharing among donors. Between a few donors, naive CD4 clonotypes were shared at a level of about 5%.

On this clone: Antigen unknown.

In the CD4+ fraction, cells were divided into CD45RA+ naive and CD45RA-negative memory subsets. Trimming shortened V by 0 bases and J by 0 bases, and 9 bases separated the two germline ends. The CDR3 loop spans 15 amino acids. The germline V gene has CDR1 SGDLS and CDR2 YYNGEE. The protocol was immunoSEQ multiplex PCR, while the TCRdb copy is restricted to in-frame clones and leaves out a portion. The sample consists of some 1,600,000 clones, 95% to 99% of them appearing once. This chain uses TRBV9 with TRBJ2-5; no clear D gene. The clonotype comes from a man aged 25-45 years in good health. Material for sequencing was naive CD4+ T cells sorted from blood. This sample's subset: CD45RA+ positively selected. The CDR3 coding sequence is TGTGCCAGCAGCGTAGCCTCGGTGGACCAAGAGACCCAGTACTTC. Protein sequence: CASSVASVDQETQYF.